The 3 T cell receptor beta chains given below trace back to one sample, sequenced in a study of regulatory T cells in long-lasting Graves disease (dated by TCRdb to the early 2020s). The time point label here, explained by the study, means: persistent/refractory GD, antithyroid drugs over 5 years with positive TRAb. For both TCR sequencing and RNA sequencing, RNA was extracted from PBMCs in TRIzol. To prepare the library, multiplex PCR was applied. Sequenced using an Illumina HiSeq 4000. TCR beta libraries were built with iRepertoire HTBI primers and Arm-PCR amplification of CDR3 regions. Clones were called with MiXCR by TCRdb after fastp trimmed the public reads at Q25, and only in-frame beta chains were retained. Each CDR3 protein appears once, grouped with its most common genes and DNA. Within this sample are 430,000 or so distinct CDR3 sequences, with approximately 22% of them counted one time only. 14% of the sample comes from the top ten.

Sequences were derived from peripheral blood mononuclear cells (PBMCs), sampled when the disease was refractory, from a patient treated with antithyroid drugs. The receptors were gathered from a female donor with Graves disease.

This clonotype was seen repeatedly, ten times or more. The genes are TRBV7-9 and TRBJ1-2; no clear D gene. CDR1 and CDR2 (germline): SEHNR, FQNEAQ (reference sequence). V lost 5 bases, J lost 8 bases, and 9 bases lay in between. The CDR3 is 11 amino acids. CDR3 region: CASSVEDGYTF. In DNA form, the CDR3 reads TGTGCCAGCAGCGTAGAAGACGGCTACACCTTC.

This clonotype was counted between two and nine times. This rearrangement joins TRBV6-2 or TRBV6-3 to TRBJ2-7; D possibly corresponds to TRBD1 (6 bases). Trimming cost V 2 bases and J 1 base, with 9 bases left between them. CDR1 is MNHEY, CDR2 SVGEGT, per germline. The CDR3 is 14 residues long. As DNA, the CDR3 is TGTGCCAGCAGTTACCCCCAGGGGTCCTACGAGCAGTACTTC. Its protein product is CASSYPQGSYEQYF.

The table lists this clonotype with a few counts. The chain links TRBV7-9 to TRBJ2-2; 7 bases fit TRBD2. This CDR3 comprises 15 residues. Germline CDR1 SEHNR, CDR2 FQNEAQ (reference sequence). With V trimmed by 3 bases and J by 3 bases, 4 bases remained unmatched. The chain's CDR3 is CASSLDSGHTGELFF. The CDR3 region has the DNA TGTGCCAGCAGCTTGGATAGCGGGCACACCGGGGAGCTGTTTTTT.